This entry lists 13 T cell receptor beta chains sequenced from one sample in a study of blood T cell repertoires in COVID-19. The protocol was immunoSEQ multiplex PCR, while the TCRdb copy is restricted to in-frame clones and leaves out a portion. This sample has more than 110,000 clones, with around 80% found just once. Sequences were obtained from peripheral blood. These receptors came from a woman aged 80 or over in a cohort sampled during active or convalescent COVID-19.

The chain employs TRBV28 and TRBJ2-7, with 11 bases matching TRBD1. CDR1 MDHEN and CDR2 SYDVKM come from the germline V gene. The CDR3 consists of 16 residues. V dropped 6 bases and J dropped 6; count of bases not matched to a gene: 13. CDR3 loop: CASRPGQGAIDREQYV. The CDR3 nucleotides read TGTGCCAGCAGACCCGGACAGGGGGCGATAGATCGCGAGCAGTACGTC.

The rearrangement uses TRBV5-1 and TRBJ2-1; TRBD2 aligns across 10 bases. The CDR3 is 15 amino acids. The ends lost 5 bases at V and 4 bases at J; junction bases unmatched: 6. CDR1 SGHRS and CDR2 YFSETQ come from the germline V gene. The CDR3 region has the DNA TGCGCCAGCAGTGAGGCTAGCGGGGGATACAATGAGCAGTTCTTC. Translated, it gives CASSEASGGYNEQFF.

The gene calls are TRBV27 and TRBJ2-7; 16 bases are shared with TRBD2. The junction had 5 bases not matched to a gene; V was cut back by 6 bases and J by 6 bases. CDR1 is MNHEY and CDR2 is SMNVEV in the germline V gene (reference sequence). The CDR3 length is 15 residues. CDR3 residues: CASRGTSGGASEQYV. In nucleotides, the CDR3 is TGTGCCAGCAGGGGGACTAGCGGGGGGGCGAGCGAGCAGTACGTC.

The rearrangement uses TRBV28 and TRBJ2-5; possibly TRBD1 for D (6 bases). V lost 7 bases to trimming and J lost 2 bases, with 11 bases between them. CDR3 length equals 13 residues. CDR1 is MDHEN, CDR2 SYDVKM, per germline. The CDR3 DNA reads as TGTGCCAGCATCAAACAGGGTCAAGAGACCCAGTACTTC. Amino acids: CASIKQGQETQYF. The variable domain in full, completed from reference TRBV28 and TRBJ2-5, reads DVKVTQSSRYLVKRTGEKVFLECVQDMDHENMFWYRQDPGLGLRLIYFSYDVKMKEKGDIPEGYSVSREKKERFSLILESASTNQTSMYLCASIKQGQETQYFGPGTRLLVL.

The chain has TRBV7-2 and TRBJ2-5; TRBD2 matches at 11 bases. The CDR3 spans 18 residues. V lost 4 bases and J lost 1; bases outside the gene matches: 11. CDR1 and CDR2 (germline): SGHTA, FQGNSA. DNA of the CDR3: TGTGCCAGCAGCTCCTTCGTGGTAGCGGGGGGGTCCCAAGAGACCCAGTACTTC. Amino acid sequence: CASSSFVVAGGSQETQYF.

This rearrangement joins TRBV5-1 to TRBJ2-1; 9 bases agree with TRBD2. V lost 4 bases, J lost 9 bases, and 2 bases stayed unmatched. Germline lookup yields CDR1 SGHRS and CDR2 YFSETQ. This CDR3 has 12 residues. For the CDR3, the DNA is TGCGCCAGCAGCCAGACTAGCGGTGAGCAGTTCTTC. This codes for CASSQTSGEQFF.

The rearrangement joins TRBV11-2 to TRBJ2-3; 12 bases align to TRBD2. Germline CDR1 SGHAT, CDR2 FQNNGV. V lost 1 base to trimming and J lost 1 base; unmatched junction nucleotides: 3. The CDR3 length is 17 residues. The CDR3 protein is CASSLVLAGGRTDTQYF. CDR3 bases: TGTGCCAGCAGCTTAGTGCTAGCGGGGGGGCGCACAGATACGCAGTATTTT.

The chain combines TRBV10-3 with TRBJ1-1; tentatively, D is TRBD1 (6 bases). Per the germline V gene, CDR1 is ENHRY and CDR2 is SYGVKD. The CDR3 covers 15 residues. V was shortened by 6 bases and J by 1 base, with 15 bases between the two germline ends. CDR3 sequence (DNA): TGTGCCATCAGCCACCGCCGGGACAAGAACACTGAAGCTTTCTTT. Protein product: CAISHRRDKNTEAFF.

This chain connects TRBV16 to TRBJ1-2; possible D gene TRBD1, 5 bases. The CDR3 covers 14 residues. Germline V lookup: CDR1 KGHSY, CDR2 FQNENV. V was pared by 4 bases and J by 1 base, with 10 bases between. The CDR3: CASSPRQINYGYTF. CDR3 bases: TGTGCCAGCAGCCCAAGACAGATTAACTATGGCTACACCTTC.

The CDR3 reads CASARGFATNEKLFF. DNA for the CDR3: TGTGCCAGTGCAAGGGGTTTTGCAACTAATGAAAAACTGTTTTTT. The rearrangement uses TRBV7-8 and TRBJ1-4; possible D gene TRBD1, 5 bases. Germline-derived CDR1 and CDR2 are SGHVS and FQNEAQ. The CDR3 extends over 15 amino acids. Trimming cost V 9 bases and J 0 bases, with 14 bases left between them.

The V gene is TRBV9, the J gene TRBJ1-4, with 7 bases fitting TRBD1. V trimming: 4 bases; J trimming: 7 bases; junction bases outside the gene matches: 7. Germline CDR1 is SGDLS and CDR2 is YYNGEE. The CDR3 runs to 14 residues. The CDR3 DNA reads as TGTGCCAGCAGCCAGGGGGACATCACTGAAAAACTGTTTTTT. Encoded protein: CASSQGDITEKLFF.

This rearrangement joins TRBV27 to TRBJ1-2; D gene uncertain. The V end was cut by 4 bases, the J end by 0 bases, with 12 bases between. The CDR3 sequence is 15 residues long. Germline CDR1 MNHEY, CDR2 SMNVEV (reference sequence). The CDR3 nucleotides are TGTGCCAGCAGTTCTCGGCCGGGGACTAACTATGGCTACACCTTC. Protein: CASSSRPGTNYGYTF.

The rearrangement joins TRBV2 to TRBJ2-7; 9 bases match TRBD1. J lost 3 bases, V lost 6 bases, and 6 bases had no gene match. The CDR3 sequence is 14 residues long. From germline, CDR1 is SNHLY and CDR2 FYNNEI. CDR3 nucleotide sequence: TGTGCCAGCAGGGGGACGGACAGGGGCTACGAGCAGTACTTC. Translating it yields CASRGTDRGYEQYF.